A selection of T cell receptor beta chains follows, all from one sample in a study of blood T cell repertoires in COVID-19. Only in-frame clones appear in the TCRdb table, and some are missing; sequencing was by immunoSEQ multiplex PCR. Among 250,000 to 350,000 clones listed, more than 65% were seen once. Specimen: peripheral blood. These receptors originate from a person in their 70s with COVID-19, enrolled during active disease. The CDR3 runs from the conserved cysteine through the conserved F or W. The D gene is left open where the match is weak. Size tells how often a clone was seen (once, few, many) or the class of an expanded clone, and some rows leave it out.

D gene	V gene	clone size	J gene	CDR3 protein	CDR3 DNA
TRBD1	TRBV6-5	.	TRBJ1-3	CASRRQGSGNTIYF	TGTGCCAGCAGACGACAGGGCTCTGGAAACACCATATATTTT
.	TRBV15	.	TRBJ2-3	CATSSRGSGTDTQYF	TGTGCCACCAGCAGCCGGGGTTCTGGGACAGATACGCAGTATTTT
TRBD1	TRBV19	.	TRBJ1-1	CASSEWTGKNTEAFF	TGTGCCAGTAGTGAATGGACAGGGAAGAACACTGAAGCTTTCTTT
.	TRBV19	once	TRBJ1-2	CASSTRVPGYTF	TGTGCCAGTAGCACCCGCGTCCCTGGCTACACCTTC
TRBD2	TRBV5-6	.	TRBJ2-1	CASNPPSGAPGRSYNEQFF	TGTGCCAGCAACCCGCCTAGCGGAGCTCCTGGGAGGTCCTACAATGAGCAGTTCTTC
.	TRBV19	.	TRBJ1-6	CASSIDRDTDSPLHF	TGTGCCAGTAGTATAGACCGGGACACGGATTCACCCCTCCACTTT
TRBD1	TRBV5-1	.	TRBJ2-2	CASSLGTGNTGELFF	TGCGCCAGCAGCTTGGGGACAGGGAACACCGGGGAGCTGTTTTTT
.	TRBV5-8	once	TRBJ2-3	CASSLGDSTDTQYF	TGTGCCAGCAGCTTGGGGGACTCTACAGATACGCAGTATTTT
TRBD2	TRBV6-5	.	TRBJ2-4	CATIAGGPGIQYF	TGTGCCACAATAGCGGGGGGGCCCGGCATTCAGTACTTC
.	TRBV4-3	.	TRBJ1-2	CASSQDLVDGYTF	TGCGCCAGCAGCCAAGATCTAGTTGATGGCTACACCTTC
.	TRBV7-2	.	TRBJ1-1	CASIPDSNTEAFF	TGTGCCAGCATCCCAGACAGTAACACTGAAGCTTTCTTT
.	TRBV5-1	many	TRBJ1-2	CASSLEGGSYGYTF	TGCGCCAGCAGCTTGGAAGGAGGGAGCTATGGCTACACCTTC
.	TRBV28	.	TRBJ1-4	CASRQGNEKLFF	TGTGCCAGCAGACAGGGTAATGAAAAACTGTTTTTT
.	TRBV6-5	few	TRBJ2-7	CASSTRTGFVDEQYF	TGTGCCAGCAGCACCCGAACAGGGTTTGTGGACGAGCAGTACTTC
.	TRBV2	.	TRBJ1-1	CASNLIGQNTEAFF	TGTGCCAGCAACCTAATTGGACAGAACACTGAAGCTTTCTTT
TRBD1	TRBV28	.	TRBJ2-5	CASSTPSTGGNRETQYF	TGTGCCAGCAGTACTCCGTCGACAGGGGGCAATCGAGAGACCCAGTACTTC
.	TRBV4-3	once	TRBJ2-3	CASSQQGEDTQYF	TGCGCCAGCAGCCAGCAGGGTGAAGATACGCAGTATTTT
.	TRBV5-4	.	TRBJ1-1	CASSFASEAFF	TGTGCCAGCAGCTTTGCTAGCGAAGCTTTCTTT
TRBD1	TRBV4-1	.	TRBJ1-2	CASSQPDRAFQGYTF	TGCGCCAGCAGCCAACCCGACAGGGCGTTTCAGGGCTACACCTTC
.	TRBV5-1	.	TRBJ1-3	CASSLGTAYSGNTIYF	TGCGCCAGCAGCTTGGGGACAGCCTACTCTGGAAACACCATATATTTT
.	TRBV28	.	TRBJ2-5	CASSSPTRTVQETQYF	TGTGCCAGCAGTTCTCCCACCCGGACAGTACAAGAGACCCAGTACTTC
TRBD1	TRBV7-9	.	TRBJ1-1	CASSRGDRGHTEAFF	TGTGCCAGCAGCCGCGGGGACAGGGGCCACACTGAAGCTTTCTTT
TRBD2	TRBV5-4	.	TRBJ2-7	CASSMFSGRGSYEQYF	TGTGCCAGCAGCATGTTTAGCGGGAGAGGGTCCTACGAGCAGTACTTC
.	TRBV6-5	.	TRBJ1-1	CASVGHAATEAFF	TGTGCCAGCGTGGGGCACGCCGCCACTGAAGCTTTCTTT
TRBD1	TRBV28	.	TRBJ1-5	CASSWDSYSNQPQHF	TGTGCCAGCAGTTGGGACAGTTATAGCAATCAGCCCCAGCATTTT
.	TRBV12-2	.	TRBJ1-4	CASRFPGRGNEKLFF	TGTGCAAGTCGCTTCCCCGGACGGGGGAATGAAAAACTGTTTTTT
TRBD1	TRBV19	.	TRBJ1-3	CASSIEDRVGNTIYF	TGTGCCAGTAGTATAGAAGACAGGGTCGGAAACACCATATATTTT
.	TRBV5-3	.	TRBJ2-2	CARKTGSANTGELFF	TGTGCCAGGAAGACCGGGAGCGCGAACACCGGGGAGCTGTTTTTT
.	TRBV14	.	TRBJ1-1	CASSQMGARTEAFF	TGTGCCAGCAGCCAAATGGGGGCGCGAACTGAAGCTTTCTTT
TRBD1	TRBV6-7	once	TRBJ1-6	CASSYPPGQGRSPLHF	TGTGCCAGCAGTTACCCACCGGGACAGGGCCGGTCACCCCTCCACTTT
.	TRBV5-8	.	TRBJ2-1	CASLVLAALDAYNEQFF	TGTGCCAGTTTGGTCCTAGCAGCTTTAGATGCGTACAATGAGCAGTTCTTC
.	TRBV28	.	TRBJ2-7	CASSPLGGARTYEQYF	TGTGCCAGCAGTCCCCTCGGAGGCGCCCGTACCTACGAGCAGTACTTC
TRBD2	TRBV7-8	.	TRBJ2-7	CASSTAASSGRISYEQYF	TGTGCCAGCAGCACCGCAGCGTCTAGCGGGCGAATTTCCTACGAGCAGTACTTC
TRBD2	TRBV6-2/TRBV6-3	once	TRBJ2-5	CASSYGLAGGLEEETQYF	TGTGCCAGCAGTTATGGACTAGCGGGGGGCCTTGAAGAAGAGACCCAGTACTTC
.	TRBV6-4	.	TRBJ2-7	CASSPQPAAYEQYF	TGTGCCAGCTCCCCGCAGCCAGCGGCCTACGAGCAGTACTTC
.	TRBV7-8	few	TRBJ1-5	CASSLQQGNQPQHF	TGTGCCAGCAGCTTACAACAGGGCAATCAGCCCCAGCATTTT
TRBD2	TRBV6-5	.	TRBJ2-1	CASNKLAGDNEQFF	TGTGCCAGCAATAAACTAGCGGGGGACAATGAGCAGTTCTTC
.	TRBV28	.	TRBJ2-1	CASSVTSPKLVMSSYNEQFF	TGTGCCAGCAGCGTAACCTCCCCAAAACTAGTTATGAGCTCCTACAATGAGCAGTTCTTC
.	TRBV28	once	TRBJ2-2	CASSARFSTGELFF	TGTGCCAGCAGCGCTCGGTTTAGCACCGGGGAGCTGTTTTTT
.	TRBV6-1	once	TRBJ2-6	CASSGRGVSGANVLTF	TGTGCCAGCAGTGGGAGGGGCGTATCTGGGGCCAACGTCCTGACTTTC
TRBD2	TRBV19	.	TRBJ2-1	CASSSLLAGGPDEQFF	TGTGCCAGTAGTAGCTTACTAGCGGGAGGGCCAGATGAGCAGTTCTTC
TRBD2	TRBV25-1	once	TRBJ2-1	CASSAAGVGSYNEQFF	TGTGCCAGCAGTGCGGCGGGAGTGGGGTCCTACAATGAGCAGTTCTTC
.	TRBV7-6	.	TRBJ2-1	CASSLESPESSYNEQFF	TGTGCCAGCAGCTTAGAGTCCCCTGAGAGCTCCTACAATGAGCAGTTCTTC